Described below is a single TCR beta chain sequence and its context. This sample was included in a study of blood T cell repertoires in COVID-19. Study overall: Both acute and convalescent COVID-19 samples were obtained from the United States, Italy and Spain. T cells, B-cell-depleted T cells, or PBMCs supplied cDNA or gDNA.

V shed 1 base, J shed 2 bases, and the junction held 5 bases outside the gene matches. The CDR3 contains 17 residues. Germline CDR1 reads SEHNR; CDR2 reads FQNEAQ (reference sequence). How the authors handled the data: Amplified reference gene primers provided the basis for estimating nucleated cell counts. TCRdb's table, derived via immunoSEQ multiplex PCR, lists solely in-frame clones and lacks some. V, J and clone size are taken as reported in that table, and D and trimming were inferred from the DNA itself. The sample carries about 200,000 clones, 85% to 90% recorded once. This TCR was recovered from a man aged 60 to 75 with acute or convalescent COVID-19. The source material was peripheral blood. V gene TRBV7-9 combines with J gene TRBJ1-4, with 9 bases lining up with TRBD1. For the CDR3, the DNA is TGTGCCAGCAGCTTAGGAGACAGGGGGGGCACTAATGAAAAACTGTTTTTT. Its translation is CASSLGDRGGTNEKLFF.